This entry is about one TCR beta chain. The CDR3 covers 15 residues. Germline V gene sequence: CDR1 SQVTM, CDR2 ANQGSEA. The V end was cut by 6 bases, the J end by 3 bases, with 19 bases between. The data derive from a study of blood T cell repertoires in COVID-19. Sequenced by immunoSEQ multiplex PCR; TCRdb stores in-frame clones only, minus some. The data show around 250,000 clones, around 88% seen once. This receptor was taken from a man in his forties with active or convalescent COVID-19. V and J are TRBV29-1 and TRBJ2-3, with D perhaps matching TRBD2 (7 bases). The sequenced sample was peripheral blood. Written as DNA, the CDR3 is TGCAGCGTGACCCCCCTCAGCGGGACAACAGATACGCAGTATTTT. Translation: CSVTPLSGTTDTQYF.